These 25 T cell receptor beta chains originate from one sample sequenced in a study of blood T cell repertoires in COVID-19. TCRdb's table, derived via immunoSEQ multiplex PCR, lists solely in-frame clones and lacks some. There are 85,000 to 130,000 clones in the sample; 80% to 90% occur only once, and 4% to 5.5% lies in the top ten. Source material: peripheral blood. Receptor source: a man aged 55-75 years with acute or convalescent COVID-19.

The gene calls are TRBV5-4 and TRBJ2-5; D remains ambiguous. The CDR3 covers 13 residues. CDR1 and CDR2 (germline): SGHNT, YYREEE (reference sequence). Trimming took off 1 base at V and 1 base at J, with 5 bases between the two ends. This chain's CDR3 is CASSLILQETQYF. CDR3 nucleotides: TGTGCCAGCAGCTTGATCCTCCAAGAGACCCAGTACTTC.

This rearrangement joins TRBV19 to TRBJ1-5; D gene ambiguous. The V end lost 1 base, the J end lost 6 bases, and 16 bases lay between the germline ends. The CDR3 extends over 16 amino acids. From germline, CDR1 is LNHDA and CDR2 SQIVND (reference sequence). DNA of the CDR3: TGTGCCAGTAGTATAGGAAGGATCGGGTTCCCTCAGCCCCAGCATTTT. Protein sequence: CASSIGRIGFPQPQHF.

The chain uses TRBV5-6 and TRBJ2-2; D uncertain. There are 14 residues in the CDR3. Germline values: CDR1 SGHDT, CDR2 YYEEEE. V lost 3 bases, J lost 2 bases, and 8 bases lay in between. The CDR3 nucleotides read TGTGCCAGCAGCTACGACTCAAACACCGGGGAGCTGTTTTTT. Translation gives CASSYDSNTGELFF.

This rearrangement joins TRBV29-1 to TRBJ2-3; 8 positions agree with TRBD2. With V trimmed by 6 bases and J by 1 base, 3 bases remained unmatched. CDR3 length: 13 residues. Germline-derived CDR1 and CDR2 are SQVTM and ANQGSEA. Here the CDR3 reads CSVRAGGTDTQYF. The CDR3 DNA follows: TGCAGCGTCCGAGCGGGGGGCACAGATACGCAGTATTTT.

This clone was observed a few times. V usage is TRBV5-5 and J usage is TRBJ1-4; 8 nucleotides match TRBD1. The ends lost 0 bases at V and 7 bases at J; junction bases unmatched: 5. The CDR3 covers 15 residues. Per the germline V gene, CDR1 is SGHKS and CDR2 is YYEKEE (reference sequence). CDR3 sequence (DNA): TGTGCCAGCAGCTTGGCCGGACAGGGTTTTGAAAAACTGTTTTTT. Translation: CASSLAGQGFEKLFF.

This clone was detected only a few times. The rearrangement links TRBV7-9 to TRBJ1-6; 7 bases match TRBD1. The CDR3 length is 14 residues. V lost 4 bases to trimming and J lost 13 bases; unmatched junction nucleotides: 10. The germline V gene has CDR1 SEHNR and CDR2 FQNEAQ (reference sequence). CDR3 bases: TGTGCCAGCAGCTCAGCGGGACAGCTCCAGCCCCTCCACTTT. Its translation is CASSSAGQLQPLHF.

This chain connects TRBV6-5 to TRBJ1-2; D gene uncertain. This CDR3 is built from 15 residues. CDR1 is MNHEY, CDR2 SVGAGI, per germline. Trimming pared 0 bases from V and 4 bases from J, leaving 12 bases between. CDR3 sequence: CASSYSRGQSYGYTF. CDR3 nucleotide sequence: TGTGCCAGCAGTTACTCGAGAGGGCAGTCCTATGGCTACACCTTC.

The chain employs TRBV7-9 and TRBJ2-1, with TRBD2 matching over 10 bases. Germline-derived CDR1 and CDR2 are SEHNR and FQNEAQ (reference sequence). Germline trimming cut 4 bases from V and 4 bases from J; bases unmatched to any gene: 7. This CDR3 has 16 amino acids. In nucleotides, the CDR3 is TGTGCCAGCAGCTCCCTCCGACTAGCGGGTTACAATGAGCAGTTCTTC. This encodes CASSSLRLAGYNEQFF.

The rearrangement joins TRBV27 to TRBJ1-2; 8 positions match TRBD1. After removal of 2 bases from V and 7 bases from J, the junction contained 24 bases not matched to a gene. The germline V gene encodes CDR1 MNHEY and CDR2 SMNVEV (reference sequence). The CDR3 runs 20 residues. The CDR3 reads CASSLGSFVDRAFGFSGYTF. For the CDR3, the DNA is TGTGCCAGCAGTTTAGGGAGTTTCGTGGACAGGGCTTTCGGCTTCTCTGGCTACACCTTC.

The V gene is TRBV7-3, the J gene TRBJ2-5, with 7 bases matching TRBD1. V lost 4 bases, J lost 4 bases, and 6 bases stayed unmatched. Germline CDR1 SGHTA, CDR2 FQGTGA. The CDR3 loop spans 14 amino acids. As DNA, the CDR3 is TGTGCCAGCAGCTGGACAGGTCGAGGAGAGACCCAGTACTTC. This gives the protein CASSWTGRGETQYF.

The chain recombines TRBV6-2 or TRBV6-3 with TRBJ1-2; the match to TRBD1 covers 7 bases. After removal of 6 bases from V and 4 bases from J, the junction contained 8 bases not matched to a gene. From germline, CDR1 is MNHEY and CDR2 SVGEGT. The CDR3 sequence is 14 residues long. The CDR3 DNA reads as TGTGCCAGCAGCCCCTCGGGACAGATCTATGGCTACACCTTC. This encodes CASSPSGQIYGYTF.

This chain joins TRBV5-4 and TRBJ2-1, with D tentatively TRBD2 (6 bases). The CDR3 covers 15 residues. Per the germline V gene, CDR1 is SGHNT and CDR2 is YYREEE (reference sequence). V lost 4 bases, J lost 2 bases, and 13 bases lay in between. CDR3 DNA sequence: TGTGCCAGCAGCCCCTGGAGGGGCACCTACAATGAGCAGTTCTTC. Translating it yields CASSPWRGTYNEQFF.

The chain is built from TRBV18 and TRBJ1-2; the match to TRBD1 covers 7 bases. This CDR3 has 13 residues. Trimming removed 6 bases from V and 4 bases from J; junction bases left unmatched: 5. Germline V gives CDR1 KGHSH, CDR2 LQKENI. CDR3 region: CASSARGLYGYTF. The CDR3 bases are TGTGCCAGCTCCGCTAGGGGGCTCTATGGCTACACCTTC.

The chain recombines TRBV6-2 or TRBV6-3 with TRBJ2-4, with TRBD1 identical over 7 bases. The junction had 11 bases not matched to a gene; V was cut back by 3 bases and J by 6 bases. The V gene's germline CDR1 is MNHEY and CDR2 SVGEGT. This CDR3 region has 16 residues. The CDR3: CASSYRGGAGGNIQYF. CDR3 DNA: TGTGCCAGCAGTTATCGAGGGGGCGCGGGTGGAAACATTCAGTACTTC.

V and J are TRBV18 and TRBJ1-6, with TRBD1 as a possible D gene (6 bases). This CDR3 has 16 amino acids. Germline assignment: CDR1 KGHSH and CDR2 LQKENI. The ends were cut back, 4 bases at V and 4 bases at J, with 14 bases in the middle. The CDR3 DNA follows: TGTGCCAGCTCACGAGAGTCAGGGGCTTATAATTCACCCCTCCACTTT. Its protein product is CASSRESGAYNSPLHF.

The table lists this clone with a count of one. The chain has TRBV12-5 and TRBJ2-5; 12 bases agree with TRBD2. This CDR3 region has 15 residues. Germline assignment: CDR1 LGHNT and CDR2 FRNRAP. V dropped 4 bases and J dropped 5; count of bases not matched to a gene: 5. The CDR3 region is CASGSGLAGFETQYF. The CDR3 DNA follows: TGTGCTAGTGGTTCAGGACTAGCGGGGTTTGAGACCCAGTACTTC.

The chain is built from TRBV19 and TRBJ2-7, with 9 bases lining up with TRBD1. V shed 6 bases, J shed 3 bases, and the junction held 9 bases outside the gene matches. The germline V gene encodes CDR1 LNHDA and CDR2 SQIVND (reference sequence). The CDR3 consists of 15 residues. The CDR3 loop reads CASSIQLTGGYEQYF. The CDR3, as DNA: TGTGCCAGTAGCATTCAACTGACAGGGGGCTACGAGCAGTACTTC.

This chain uses TRBV14 with TRBJ1-2, with D perhaps TRBD1 (6 bases). Germline values: CDR1 SGHDN, CDR2 FVKESK. The CDR3 totals 13 residues. V lost 5 bases, J lost 2 bases, and 9 bases lay in between. The CDR3 DNA reads as TGTGCCAGCAGCGACAGGCCAAACTATGGCTACACCTTC. It yields the protein CASSDRPNYGYTF.

The chain employs TRBV10-3 and TRBJ2-2; tentatively, D is TRBD1 (6 bases). The CDR3 is 14 residues long. Trimming removed 6 bases at V and 4 bases at J, with 12 bases between. Germline assignment: CDR1 ENHRY and CDR2 SYGVKD. CDR3 bases: TGTGCCATCAGACCGGACAGTTTCACCGGGGAGCTGTTTTTT. The encoded protein is CAIRPDSFTGELFF.

The chain uses TRBV9 and TRBJ2-1, with a weak D call TRBD2 (6 bases). Trimming took 0 bases from V and 4 from J, leaving 14 bases between them. The V gene's germline CDR1 is SGDLS and CDR2 YYNGEE. This CDR3 contains 16 residues. CDR3 sequence reads: CASSVGNSGLYNEQFF. The CDR3 nucleotides read TGTGCCAGCAGCGTAGGGAATAGCGGATTATACAATGAGCAGTTCTTC.

The chain is built from TRBV7-2 and TRBJ1-6; TRBD1 matches 7 bases. Per the germline V gene, CDR1 is SGHTA and CDR2 is FQGNSA. This CDR3 is 16 amino acids long. V shed 4 bases, J shed 10 bases, and the junction held 13 bases outside the gene matches. CDR3 residues: CASSSRPGQSQSPLHF. CDR3 sequence (DNA): TGTGCCAGCAGCTCCCGACCGGGACAGAGCCAATCACCCCTCCACTTT.

The chain employs TRBV5-1 and TRBJ2-1, with TRBD1 matching 8 bases. The CDR3 totals 15 residues. In germline, CDR1 is SGHRS, CDR2 YFSETQ. The V gene end was trimmed by 2 bases and the J gene end by 4 bases; junction bases not matched to a gene: 5. The CDR3 loop is CASSFRDRQYNEQFF. In DNA, the CDR3 is TGCGCCAGCAGCTTCCGGGACAGGCAATACAATGAGCAGTTCTTC.

The chain is built from TRBV30 and TRBJ1-4, with a tentative D call TRBD1 (6 bases). Germline V gene sequence: CDR1 GTSNPN, CDR2 SVGIG (reference sequence). The CDR3 has 15 amino acids. The V end lost 4 bases, the J end lost 5 bases, and 17 bases lay between the germline ends. CDR3 sequence: CAWNKGQSPNEKLFF. CDR3 DNA sequence: TGTGCCTGGAACAAAGGACAGTCCCCGAATGAAAAACTGTTTTTT.

V gene TRBV7-9 combines with J gene TRBJ2-7; 8 bases line up with TRBD2. V was clipped by 5 bases and J by 5 bases; unmatched bases: 14. The length of the CDR3 is 16 residues. The V gene's germline CDR1 is SEHNR and CDR2 FQNEAQ (reference sequence). CDR3 protein: CASSRLGSGRTDEQYF. The CDR3 DNA reads as TGTGCCAGCAGCCGATTAGGAAGCGGGAGAACGGACGAGCAGTACTTC.

The V and J genes are TRBV4-1 and TRBJ1-2, with 7 bases identical to TRBD1. From germline, CDR1 is MGHRA and CDR2 YSYEKL. After removal of 1 base from V and 0 bases from J, the junction contained 2 bases not matched to a gene. This CDR3 spans 15 amino acids. The CDR3 spells CASSQVDRSNYGYTF. As DNA, the CDR3 is TGCGCCAGCAGCCAAGTGGACAGGTCTAACTATGGCTACACCTTC.